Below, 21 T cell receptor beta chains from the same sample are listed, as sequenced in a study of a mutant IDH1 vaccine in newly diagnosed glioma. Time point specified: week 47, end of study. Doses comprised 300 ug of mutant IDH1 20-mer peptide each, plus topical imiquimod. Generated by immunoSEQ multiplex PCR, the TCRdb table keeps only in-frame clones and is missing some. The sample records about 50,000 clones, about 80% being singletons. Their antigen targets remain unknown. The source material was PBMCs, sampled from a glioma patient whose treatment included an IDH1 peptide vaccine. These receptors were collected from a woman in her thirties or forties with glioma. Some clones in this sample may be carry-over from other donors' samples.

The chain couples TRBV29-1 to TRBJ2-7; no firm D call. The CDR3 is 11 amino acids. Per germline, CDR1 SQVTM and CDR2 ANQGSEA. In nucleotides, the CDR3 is TGCGGTGTAGGTGCGGAATACGAGCAGTACTTC. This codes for CGVGAEYEQYF.

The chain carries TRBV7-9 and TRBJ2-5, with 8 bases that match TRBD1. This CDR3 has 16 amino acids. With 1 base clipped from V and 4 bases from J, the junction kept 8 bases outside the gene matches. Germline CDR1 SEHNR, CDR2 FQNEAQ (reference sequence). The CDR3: CASSLDPGQGRETQYF. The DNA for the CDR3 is TGTGCCAGCAGCTTAGATCCCGGACAGGGCCGAGAGACCCAGTACTTC.

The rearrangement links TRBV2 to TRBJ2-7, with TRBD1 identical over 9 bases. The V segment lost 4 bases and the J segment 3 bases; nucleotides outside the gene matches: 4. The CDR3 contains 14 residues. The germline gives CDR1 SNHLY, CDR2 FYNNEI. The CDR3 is CASSGRTGDYEQYF. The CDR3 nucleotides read TGTGCCAGCAGTGGGAGGACAGGGGACTACGAGCAGTACTTC.

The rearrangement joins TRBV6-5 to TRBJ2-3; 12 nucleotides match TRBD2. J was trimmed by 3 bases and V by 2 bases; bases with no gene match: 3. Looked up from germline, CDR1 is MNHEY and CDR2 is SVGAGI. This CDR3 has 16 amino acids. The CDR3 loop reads CASSYQLAGGTDTQYF. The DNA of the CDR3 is TGTGCCAGCAGTTACCAACTAGCGGGAGGAACAGATACGCAGTATTTT.

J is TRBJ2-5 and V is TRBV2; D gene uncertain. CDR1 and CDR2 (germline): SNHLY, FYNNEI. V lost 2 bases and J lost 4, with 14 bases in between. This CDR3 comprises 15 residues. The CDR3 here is CASSESQAGRETQYF. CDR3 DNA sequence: TGTGCCAGCAGTGAAAGTCAAGCAGGACGAGAGACCCAGTACTTC.

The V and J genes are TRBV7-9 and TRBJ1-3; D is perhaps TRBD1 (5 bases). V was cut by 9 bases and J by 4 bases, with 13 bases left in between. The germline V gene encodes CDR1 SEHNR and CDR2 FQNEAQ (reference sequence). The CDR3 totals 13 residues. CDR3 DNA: TGTGCCAGGTCGGGGGATTCGGGAAACACCATATATTTT. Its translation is CARSGDSGNTIYF.

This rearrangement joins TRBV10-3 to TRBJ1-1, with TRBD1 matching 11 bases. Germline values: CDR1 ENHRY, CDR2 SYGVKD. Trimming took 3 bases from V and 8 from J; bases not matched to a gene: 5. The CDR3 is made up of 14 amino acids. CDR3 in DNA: TGTGCCATCAGTGACCGCGGACAGGGGGCAGAAGCTTTCTTT. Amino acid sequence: CAISDRGQGAEAFF.

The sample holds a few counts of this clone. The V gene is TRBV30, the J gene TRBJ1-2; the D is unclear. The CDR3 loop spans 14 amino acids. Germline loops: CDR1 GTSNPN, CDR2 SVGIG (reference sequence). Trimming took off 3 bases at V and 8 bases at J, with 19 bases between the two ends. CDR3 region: CAWSPGEWARGYTF. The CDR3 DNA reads TGTGCCTGGAGCCCCGGGGAGTGGGCTCGGGGCTACACCTTC.

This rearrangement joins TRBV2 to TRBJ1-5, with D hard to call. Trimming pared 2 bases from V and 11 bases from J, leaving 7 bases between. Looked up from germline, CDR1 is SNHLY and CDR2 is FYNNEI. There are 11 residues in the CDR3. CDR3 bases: TGTGCCAGCAGTGAATCCTCGTCCCAGCATTTT. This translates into CASSESSSQHF.

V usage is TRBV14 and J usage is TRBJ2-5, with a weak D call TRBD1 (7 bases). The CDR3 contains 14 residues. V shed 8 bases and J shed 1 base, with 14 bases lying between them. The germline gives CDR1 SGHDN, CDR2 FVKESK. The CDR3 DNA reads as TGTGCCAGCGGAGGGACAGCTTCCCAAGAGACCCAGTACTTC. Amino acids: CASGGTASQETQYF.

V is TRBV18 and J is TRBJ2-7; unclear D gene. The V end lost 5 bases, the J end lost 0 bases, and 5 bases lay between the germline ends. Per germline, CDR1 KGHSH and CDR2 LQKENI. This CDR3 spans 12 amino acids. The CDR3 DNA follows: TGTGCCAGCTCATCCAACTCCTACGAGCAGTACTTC. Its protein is CASSSNSYEQYF.

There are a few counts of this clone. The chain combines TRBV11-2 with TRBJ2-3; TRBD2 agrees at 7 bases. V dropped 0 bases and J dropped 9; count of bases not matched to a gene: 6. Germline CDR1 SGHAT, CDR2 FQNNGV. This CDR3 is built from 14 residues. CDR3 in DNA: TGTGCCAGCAGCTTAGATCCTGGGGGGGGGACGCAGTATTTT. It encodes CASSLDPGGGTQYF.

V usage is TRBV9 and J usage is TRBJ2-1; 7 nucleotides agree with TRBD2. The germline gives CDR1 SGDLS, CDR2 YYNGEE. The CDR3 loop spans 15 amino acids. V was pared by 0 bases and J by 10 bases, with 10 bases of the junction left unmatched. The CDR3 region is CASSVVGGPGGEQFF. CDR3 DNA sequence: TGTGCCAGCAGCGTAGTGGGCGGGCCCGGGGGGGAGCAGTTCTTC.

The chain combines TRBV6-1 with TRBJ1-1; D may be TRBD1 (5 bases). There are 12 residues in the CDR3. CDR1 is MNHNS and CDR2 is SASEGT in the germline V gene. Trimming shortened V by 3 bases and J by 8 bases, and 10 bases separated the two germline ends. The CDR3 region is CASSEPRQEAFF. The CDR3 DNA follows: TGTGCCAGCAGTGAGCCCAGACAGGAAGCTTTCTTT.

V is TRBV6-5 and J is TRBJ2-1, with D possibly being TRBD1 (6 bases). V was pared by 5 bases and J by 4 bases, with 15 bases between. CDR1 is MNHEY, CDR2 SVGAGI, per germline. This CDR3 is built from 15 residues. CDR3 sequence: CASSLGQTPYNEQFF. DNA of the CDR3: TGTGCCAGCAGTCTAGGACAGACCCCTTACAATGAGCAGTTCTTC.

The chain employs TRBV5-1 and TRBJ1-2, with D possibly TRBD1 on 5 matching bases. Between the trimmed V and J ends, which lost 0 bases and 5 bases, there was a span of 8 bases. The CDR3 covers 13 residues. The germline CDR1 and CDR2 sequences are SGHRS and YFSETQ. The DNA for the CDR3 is TGCGCCAGCAGCTTGGACAGGTTATATGGCTACACCTTC. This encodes CASSLDRLYGYTF.

The CDR3 region is CASRRTSGGGVNEQFF. The CDR3 coding sequence is TGCGCCAGCAGGCGGACTAGCGGGGGAGGTGTTAATGAGCAGTTCTTC. The V gene is TRBV10-2, the J gene TRBJ2-1, with 13 bases lining up with TRBD2. The germline gives CDR1 WSHSY, CDR2 SAAADI. The CDR3 extends over 16 amino acids. Losses at the gene ends were 6 bases for V and 7 bases for J; bases not matched to a gene: 9.

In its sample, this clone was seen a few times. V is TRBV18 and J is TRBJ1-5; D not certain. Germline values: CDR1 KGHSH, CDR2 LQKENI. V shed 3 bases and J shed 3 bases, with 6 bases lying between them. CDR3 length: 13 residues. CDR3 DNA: TGTGCCAGCTCACCCAGTTACAATCAGCCCCAGCATTTT. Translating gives CASSPSYNQPQHF.

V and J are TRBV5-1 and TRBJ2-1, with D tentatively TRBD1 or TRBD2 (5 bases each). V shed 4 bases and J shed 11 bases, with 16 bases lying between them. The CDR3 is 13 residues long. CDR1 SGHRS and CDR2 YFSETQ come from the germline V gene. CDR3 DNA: TGCGCCAGCAGCACGGCCCCCGGGGACCAGCAGTTCTTC. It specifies CASSTAPGDQQFF. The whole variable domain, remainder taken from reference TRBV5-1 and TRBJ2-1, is KAGVTQTPRYLIKTRGQQVTLSCSPISGHRSVSWYQQTPGQGLQFLFEYFSETQRNKGNFPGRFSGRQFSNSRSEMNVSTLELGDSALYLCASSTAPGDQQFFGPGTRLTVL.

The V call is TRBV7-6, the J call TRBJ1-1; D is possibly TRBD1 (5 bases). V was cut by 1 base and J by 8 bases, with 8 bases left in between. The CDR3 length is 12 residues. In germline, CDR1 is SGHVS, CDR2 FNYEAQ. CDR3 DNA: TGTGCCAGCAGCTTAGTAGGGGAGGAAGCTTTCTTT. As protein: CASSLVGEEAFF.

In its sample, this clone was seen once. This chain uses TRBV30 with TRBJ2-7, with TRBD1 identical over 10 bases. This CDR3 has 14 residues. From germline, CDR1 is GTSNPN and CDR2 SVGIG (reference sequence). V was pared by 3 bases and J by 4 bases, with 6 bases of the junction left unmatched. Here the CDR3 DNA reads TGTGCCTGGAGAGACAGGGGGCGGTCGTACGAGCAGTACTTC. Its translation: CAWRDRGRSYEQYF.